This T cell receptor (beta chain) was identified during a study of T-cell reconstitution after alpha-beta-depleted transplantation in children. This clonotype has only a few counts. Preparation of the TCRbeta library involved a method that used unique molecular identifiers. TCRdb re-called the PCR reads with MiXCR, one entry per CDR3 protein. Seen here are approximately 270,000 distinct CDR3 sequences, 9.9% observed once, and the top ten hold around a tenth. Germline V gene lookup returns CDR1 DFQATT and CDR2 SNEGSKA (reference sequence). V gave up 2 bases and J gave up 0 bases; unmatched junction bases: 7. The CDR3 runs to 16 residues.

This receptor was identified in a human donor who donated a stem cell graft to a child with SCID. The genes are TRBV20-1 and TRBJ2-1; 7 bases align to TRBD2. The sequences come from PBMCs from the stem cell graft donor, collected from the stem cell graft. CDR3 bases: TGCAGTGCTAGACCAAGCGGGGATCGCTCCTACAATGAGCAGTTCTTC. It specifies CSARPSGDRSYNEQFF.